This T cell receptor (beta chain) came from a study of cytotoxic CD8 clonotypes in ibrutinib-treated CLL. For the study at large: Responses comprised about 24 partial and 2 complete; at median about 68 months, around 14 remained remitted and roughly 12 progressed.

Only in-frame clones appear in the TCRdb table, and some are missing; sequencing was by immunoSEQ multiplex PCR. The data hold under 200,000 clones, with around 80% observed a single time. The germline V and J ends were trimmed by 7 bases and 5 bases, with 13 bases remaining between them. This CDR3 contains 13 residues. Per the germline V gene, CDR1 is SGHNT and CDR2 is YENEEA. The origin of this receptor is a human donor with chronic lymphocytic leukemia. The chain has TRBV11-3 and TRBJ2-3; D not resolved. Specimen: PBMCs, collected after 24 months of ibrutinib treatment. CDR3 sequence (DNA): TGTGCCAGCACCCCCTTATCCCTAGATACGCAGTATTTT. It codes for CASTPLSLDTQYF. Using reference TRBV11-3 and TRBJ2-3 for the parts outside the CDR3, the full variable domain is EAGVVQSPRYKIIEKKQPVAFWCNPISGHNTLYWYLQNLGQGPELLIRYENEEAVDDSQLPKDRFSAERLKGVDSTLKIQPAELGDSAVYLCASTPLSLDTQYFGPGTRLTVL.